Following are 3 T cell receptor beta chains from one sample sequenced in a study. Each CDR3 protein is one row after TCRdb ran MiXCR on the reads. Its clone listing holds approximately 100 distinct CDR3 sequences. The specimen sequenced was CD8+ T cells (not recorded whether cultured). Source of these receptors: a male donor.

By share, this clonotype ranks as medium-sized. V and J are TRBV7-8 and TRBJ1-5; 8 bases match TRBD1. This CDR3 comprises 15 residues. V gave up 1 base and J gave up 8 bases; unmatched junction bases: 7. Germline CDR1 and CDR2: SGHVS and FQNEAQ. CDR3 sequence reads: CASSLGTGSAEPQHF. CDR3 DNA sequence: TGTGCCAGCAGCTTAGGGACAGGGTCGGCGGAGCCCCAGCATTTT.

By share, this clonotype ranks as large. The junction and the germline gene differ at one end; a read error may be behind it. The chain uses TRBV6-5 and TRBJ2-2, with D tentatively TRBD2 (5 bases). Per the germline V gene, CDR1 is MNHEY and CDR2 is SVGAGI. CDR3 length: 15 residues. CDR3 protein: CASSRLYGNTRELFF. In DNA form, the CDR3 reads TGTGCCAGCAGCCGACTTTACGGGAACACCAGGGAGCTGTTTTTT.

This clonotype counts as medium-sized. As DNA, the CDR3 is TGCAGTGCTAGAGATCCAGGGCTAGCGGCCTACAATGAGCAGTTCTTC. This sequence encodes CSARDPGLAAYNEQFF. This rearrangement joins TRBV20-1 to TRBJ2-1; 7 nucleotides agree with TRBD2. The V segment lost 0 bases and the J segment 2 bases; nucleotides outside the gene matches: 7. Per the germline V gene, CDR1 is DFQATT and CDR2 is SNEGSKA (reference sequence). This CDR3 is built from 16 residues.